This is a list of T cell receptor beta chains from one sample in a study of T cells in Graves' hyperthyroidism and ophthalmopathy. Via MiXCR, TCRdb re-called the multiplex PCR reads, giving one row per CDR3 protein. The sample shows about 360,000 distinct CDR3 sequences, roughly 13% of them seen only once. Sequences were obtained from blood. Receptors originate from a woman under 30 with Graves' hyperthyroidism. CDR3s include the opening cysteine and the closing phenylalanine or tryptophan. The D gene is left open where the match is weak. Part of the rows lack a size; the others show once, few, many or a class for expanded clones.

V	size	D	J	DNA	CDR3
TRBV2	many	NA	TRBJ2-1	TGTGCCAGCAGTGACGGCCCTTACAATGAGCAGTTCTTC	CASSDGPYNEQFF
TRBV4-1	few	NA	TRBJ1-6	TGCGCCAGCAGCCGGGACCCCGTAGCCCCTTTGGGGTCACCCCTCCACTTT	CASSRDPVAPLGSPLHF
TRBV7-2	many	TRBD1	TRBJ1-2	TGTGCCAGCAGCCATTACCGGACAGGGAATAACTATGGCTACACCTTC	CASSHYRTGNNYGYTF
TRBV2	NA	NA	TRBJ1-6	TGTGCCAGCGTCCCATTCCAGGGGTCTCCGGGTAATTCACCCCTCCACTTT	CASVPFQGSPGNSPLHF
TRBV27	many	NA	TRBJ1-1	TGTGCCAGCAGTTTAGTCAGAGACACTGAAGCTTTCTTT	CASSLVRDTEAFF
TRBV24-1	many	NA	TRBJ2-1	TGTGCCACCAGTGATCCTTTGGGCCCCTACTCCTACAATGAGCAGTTCTTC	CATSDPLGPYSYNEQFF
TRBV7-9	NA	NA	TRBJ2-7	TGTGCCAGCAGCTTAACCACTGCGGGGGCCTCCTACGAGCAGTACTTC	CASSLTTAGASYEQYF
TRBV12-3/TRBV12-4	many	NA	TRBJ2-1	TGTGCCAGCAGTTTACAGGAGCTCTCCCACAATGAGCAGTTCTTC	CASSLQELSHNEQFF
TRBV2	many	NA	TRBJ1-4	TGTGCCAGCAGGTGGGACACCACTAATGAAAAACTGTTTTTT	CASRWDTTNEKLFF
TRBV28	many	TRBD1	TRBJ1-4	TGTGCCAGCAGTTTGCCGGGACAGGGGGCAAGAAAACTGTTTTTT	CASSLPGQGARKLFF
TRBV7-9	NA	NA	TRBJ1-1	TGTGCCAGCAACTCCGGGACAGAAGCTTTCTTT	CASNSGTEAFF
TRBV2	many	NA	TRBJ2-7	TGTGCCAGCAGTGAAGCCCCCGGGAGAGGGAACGAGCAGTACTTC	CASSEAPGRGNEQYF
TRBV19	many	NA	TRBJ1-1	TGTGCCAGTAGCACGGGGGGAGGTACTGAAGCTTTCTTT	CASSTGGGTEAFF
TRBV6-1	NA	TRBD2	TRBJ2-7	TGTGCCAGCAGTTGGGACGGGGGGGAAGCCTACGAGCAGTACTTC	CASSWDGGEAYEQYF
TRBV7-2	many	TRBD2	TRBJ2-7	TGTGCCAGCAGCCGGGGGGGGGTACTAACGCACTACGAGCAGTACTTC	CASSRGGVLTHYEQYF
TRBV3-1	many	NA	TRBJ1-1	TGTGCCAGCAGCCAAGTCCCACGGACTAGCTACACTGAAGCTTTCTTT	CASSQVPRTSYTEAFF
TRBV6-5	NA	TRBD1	TRBJ1-1	TGTGCCAGCAGTTACCTCAAGACAGGGGGTAACACTGAAGCTTTCTTT	CASSYLKTGGNTEAFF
TRBV20-1	many	TRBD2	TRBJ2-1	TGCAGTGCTAGAGATCTCGAGGGACTAGCGGGAGAAGGCTACAATGAGCAGTTCTTC	CSARDLEGLAGEGYNEQFF
TRBV11-2	many	NA	TRBJ2-5	TGTGCCAGCAGCTTGGTTAGGGGAGTCGTCGAGACCCAGTACTTC	CASSLVRGVVETQYF
TRBV12-3/TRBV12-4	many	NA	TRBJ2-5	TGTGCCAGCAGCCCCCCCGGTACGGGTGGGACCCAGTACTTC	CASSPPGTGGTQYF
TRBV24-1	NA	TRBD2	TRBJ2-1	TGTGCCACCAGTGATCCCGGGCTAGCGGGAGGTGACCATTACAATGAGCAGTTCTTC	CATSDPGLAGGDHYNEQFF
TRBV7-2	many	TRBD1	TRBJ1-5	TGTGCCAGCGCCCCGGGACAGGGTCTGGGTCAGCCCCAGCATTTT	CASAPGQGLGQPQHF
TRBV6-1	NA	TRBD2	TRBJ2-1	TGTGCCAGCAGTGAAGTTAGCGGGAGTGGTGGGAATGAGCAGTTCTTC	CASSEVSGSGGNEQFF
TRBV5-1	NA	NA	TRBJ2-1	NA	CASSFYICSASAPASYNEQFF
TRBV10-3	NA	TRBD1	TRBJ1-6	TGTGCCATCACTGGGACAGGAGGCTCACCCCTCCACTTT	CAITGTGGSPLHF
TRBV24-1	many	NA	TRBJ1-2	TGTGCCACCAGTGACTCGACGGTGGCAGGGGATAACTATGGCTACACCTTC	CATSDSTVAGDNYGYTF
TRBV6-1	NA	NA	TRBJ1-1	TGTGCCAGCAGGAGGGTTGGGAACACTGAAGCTTTCTTT	CASRRVGNTEAFF
TRBV5-6	few	NA	TRBJ1-1	TGTGCCAGCAGCTTGGTTTCCGCCACTGAAGCTTTCTTT	CASSLVSATEAFF
TRBV4-3	few	TRBD1	TRBJ1-5	TGCGCCAGCAGCCTATTAAGACAGGGGGGCCAGCCCCAGCATTTT	CASSLLRQGGQPQHF
TRBV28	many	TRBD2	TRBJ2-3	TGTGCCAGCAGTTTATACGTACTAGCGGGAGAAGTAGATACGCAGTATTTT	CASSLYVLAGEVDTQYF
TRBV28	many	NA	TRBJ2-7	TGTGCCAGCACCTCGGGGATTCGGGGCCTGTTTGACGAGCAGTACTTC	CASTSGIRGLFDEQYF
TRBV12-3/TRBV12-4	many	NA	TRBJ1-2	TGTGCCAGCACCCCGATCCCTAACTATGGCTACACCTTC	CASTPIPNYGYTF
TRBV13	NA	NA	TRBJ2-3	TGTGCCAGCAGCTTAGCCAGGGTATACACAGATACGCAGTATTTT	CASSLARVYTDTQYF
TRBV6-1	many	NA	TRBJ2-7	TGTGCCAGCAGTCAACCGGAGTTCTACGAGCAGTACTTC	CASSQPEFYEQYF
TRBV3-1	many	NA	TRBJ1-1	TGTGCCAGCAGACGACAGAACACTGAAGCTTTCTTT	CASRRQNTEAFF
TRBV20-1	NA	TRBD2	TRBJ2-5	TGCAGTGCTAGGGCTAGACTAGCGGGAGGCTTTCGTGAGACCCAGTACTTC	CSARARLAGGFRETQYF
TRBV19	many	TRBD1	TRBJ1-5	TGTGCCAGTAGCCACGACAGGGCGGACCAACATTTT	CASSHDRADQHF
TRBV28	few	TRBD1	TRBJ2-2	TGTGCCAGCAGTTTCCCACGGACAGGGCCGAACACCGGGGAGCTGTTTTTT	CASSFPRTGPNTGELFF
TRBV4-1	NA	NA	TRBJ2-1	TGCGCCAGCAGCCAACTTGAGGGGCAGTTCTTC	CASSQLEGQFF
TRBV7-9	NA	TRBD2	TRBJ2-3	TGTGCCGGGCGCGGGGGTTTCGAGTCGACAGATACGCAGTATTTT	CAGRGGFESTDTQYF
TRBV28	many	NA	TRBJ1-1	TGTGCCAGCAGTTTGGCAGGGGTGGTGGCTGAAGCTTTCTTT	CASSLAGVVAEAFF
TRBV6-1	NA	TRBD2	TRBJ2-1	TGTGCCAGCAGTGACACCAGCGGGGGGTCCTACAATGAGCAGTTCTTC	CASSDTSGGSYNEQFF
TRBV12-3/TRBV12-4	many	NA	TRBJ1-2	TGTGCCAGCAGTCAGGAGGGTACCTATGGCTACACCTTC	CASSQEGTYGYTF
TRBV19	many	NA	TRBJ2-1	TGTGCCAGTAGCAGACAGAGCAATGAGCAGTTCTTC	CASSRQSNEQFF
TRBV28	many	TRBD1	TRBJ2-7	TGTGCAACAGGGACAGGCCCTAGGGAGCAGTACTTC	CATGTGPREQYF
TRBV20-1	many	NA	TRBJ1-2	TGCAGTGCTCCGGACAGACATGGTGGCTACACCTTC	CSAPDRHGGYTF
TRBV12-3/TRBV12-4	few	TRBD1	TRBJ1-4	TGTGCCAGCAGTTTGAGACAGGGGGGTAATGAAAAACTGTTTTTT	CASSLRQGGNEKLFF
TRBV28	NA	NA	TRBJ2-7	TGTGCCAGCAGTTTGGGAAGAAGGAGGGGGGTCTACGAGCAGTACTTC	CASSLGRRRGVYEQYF
TRBV11-2	many	NA	TRBJ1-6	TGTGCCAGCAGCTTAGATATGTTACCCTACCAGGGACCCCTCCACTTT	CASSLDMLPYQGPLHF
TRBV5-1	many	NA	TRBJ1-2	TGCGCCAGCAGCTTGGAACGGGGGGCCCTTGGCTACACCTTC	CASSLERGALGYTF
TRBV27	many	TRBD2	TRBJ2-1	TGTGCCAGCAGTTTTTTAGCGGGGGGCTCCTACAATGAGCAGTTCTTC	CASSFLAGGSYNEQFF
TRBV20-1	many	TRBD1	TRBJ1-1	TGCAGTGCTAGGACAGGGGGGACTGAAGCTTTCTTT	CSARTGGTEAFF
TRBV20-1	NA	TRBD1	TRBJ1-1	TGCAGTGCTAGACCCGGTGGACAGGGGTACACTGAAGCTTTCTTT	CSARPGGQGYTEAFF
TRBV6-1	many	NA	TRBJ1-1	TGTGCCAGCAGTGTAGGGGGATGGAACACTGAAGCTTTCTTT	CASSVGGWNTEAFF
TRBV6-2/TRBV6-3	many	NA	TRBJ1-1	TGTGCCACGCGCCGGGACGGGTGGAACACTGAAGCTTTCTTT	CATRRDGWNTEAFF
TRBV6-2/TRBV6-3	many	NA	TRBJ1-1	TGTGCCAGCAGTTACGGGGCGCAGAGCATGAACACTGAAGCTTTCTTT	CASSYGAQSMNTEAFF
TRBV7-3	many	NA	TRBJ1-1	TGTGCCAGCAGCGCCTCGGTGTTTACTGAAGCTTTCTTT	CASSASVFTEAFF
TRBV19	NA	TRBD2	TRBJ2-4	TGTGCCAGTAGTATTGCGGGGGGTTCCAAAAACATTCAGTACTTC	CASSIAGGSKNIQYF
TRBV7-2	many	NA	TRBJ2-4	TGTGCCAGCAGCTTCCGGGATGGCAAAAACATTCAGTACTTC	CASSFRDGKNIQYF
TRBV28	many	NA	TRBJ2-7	TGTGCCAGCAGTTTATACCGGGGAGATGCCTACGAGCAGTACTTC	CASSLYRGDAYEQYF